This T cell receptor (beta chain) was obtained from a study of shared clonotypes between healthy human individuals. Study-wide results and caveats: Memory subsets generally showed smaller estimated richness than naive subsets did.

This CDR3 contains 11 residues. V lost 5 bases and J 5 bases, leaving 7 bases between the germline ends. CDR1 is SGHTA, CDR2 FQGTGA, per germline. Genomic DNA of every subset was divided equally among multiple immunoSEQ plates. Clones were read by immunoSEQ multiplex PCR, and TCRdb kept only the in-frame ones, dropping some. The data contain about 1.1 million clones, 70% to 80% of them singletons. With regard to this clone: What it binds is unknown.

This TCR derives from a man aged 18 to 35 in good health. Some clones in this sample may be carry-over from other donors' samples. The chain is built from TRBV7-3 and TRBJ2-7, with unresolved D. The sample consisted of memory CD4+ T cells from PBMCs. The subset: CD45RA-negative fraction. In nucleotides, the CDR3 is TGTGCCAGCAGCCAATTGAACGAGCAGTACTTC. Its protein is CASSQLNEQYF.